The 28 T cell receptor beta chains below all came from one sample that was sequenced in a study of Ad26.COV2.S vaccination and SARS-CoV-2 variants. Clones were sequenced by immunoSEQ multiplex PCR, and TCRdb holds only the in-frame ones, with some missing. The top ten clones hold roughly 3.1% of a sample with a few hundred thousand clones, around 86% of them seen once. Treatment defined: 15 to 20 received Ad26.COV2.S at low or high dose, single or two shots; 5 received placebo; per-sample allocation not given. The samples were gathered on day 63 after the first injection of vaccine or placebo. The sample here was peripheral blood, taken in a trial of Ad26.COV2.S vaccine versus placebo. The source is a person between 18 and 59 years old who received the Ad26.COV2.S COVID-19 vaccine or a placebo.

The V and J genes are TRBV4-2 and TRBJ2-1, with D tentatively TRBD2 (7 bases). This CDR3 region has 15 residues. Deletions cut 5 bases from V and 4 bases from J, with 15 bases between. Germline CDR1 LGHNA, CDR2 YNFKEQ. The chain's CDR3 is CASSWGLADYNEQFF. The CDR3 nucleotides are TGTGCCAGCAGCTGGGGGCTAGCGGATTACAATGAGCAGTTCTTC.

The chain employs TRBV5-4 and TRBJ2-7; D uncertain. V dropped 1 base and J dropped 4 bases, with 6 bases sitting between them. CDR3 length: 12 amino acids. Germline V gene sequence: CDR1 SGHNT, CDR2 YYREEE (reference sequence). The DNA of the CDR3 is TGTGCCAGCAGCTTGATGGGTTACGAGCAGTACTTC. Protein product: CASSLMGYEQYF.

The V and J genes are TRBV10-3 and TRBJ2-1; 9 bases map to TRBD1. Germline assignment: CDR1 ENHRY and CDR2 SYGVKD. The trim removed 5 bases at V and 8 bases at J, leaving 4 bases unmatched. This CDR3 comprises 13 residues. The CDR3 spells CAISSQGADEQFF. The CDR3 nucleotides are TGTGCCATCAGTTCACAGGGGGCAGATGAGCAGTTCTTC.

This chain's CDR3 is CASSYDPGATTDTQYF. The CDR3 DNA reads TGTGCCAGCAGTTACGACCCGGGAGCGACCACAGATACGCAGTATTTT. The chain is built from TRBV6-2 or TRBV6-3 and TRBJ2-3; maybe TRBD2 (6 bases). With 2 bases removed from V and 2 bases from J, the gap between germline ends came to 14 bases. Germline values: CDR1 MNHEY, CDR2 SVGEGT. The CDR3 runs to 16 residues.

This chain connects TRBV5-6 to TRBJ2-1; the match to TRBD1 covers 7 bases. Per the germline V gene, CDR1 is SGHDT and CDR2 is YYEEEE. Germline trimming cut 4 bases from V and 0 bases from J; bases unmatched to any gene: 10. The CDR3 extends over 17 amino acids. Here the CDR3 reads CASSRDPGGFSYNEQFF. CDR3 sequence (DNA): TGTGCCAGCAGCCGCGACCCAGGGGGTTTCTCCTACAATGAGCAGTTCTTC.

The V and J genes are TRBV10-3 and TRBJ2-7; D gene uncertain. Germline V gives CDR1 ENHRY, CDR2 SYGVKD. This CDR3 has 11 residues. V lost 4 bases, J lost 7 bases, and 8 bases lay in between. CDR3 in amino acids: CAISVGQEQYF. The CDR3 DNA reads TGTGCCATCAGTGTCGGGCAGGAGCAGTACTTC.

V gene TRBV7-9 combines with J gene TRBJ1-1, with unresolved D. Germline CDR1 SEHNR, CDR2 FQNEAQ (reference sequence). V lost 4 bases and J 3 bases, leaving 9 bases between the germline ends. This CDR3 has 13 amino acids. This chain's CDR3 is CASSSGLDTEAFF. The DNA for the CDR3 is TGTGCCAGCAGCTCCGGTTTGGACACTGAAGCTTTCTTT.

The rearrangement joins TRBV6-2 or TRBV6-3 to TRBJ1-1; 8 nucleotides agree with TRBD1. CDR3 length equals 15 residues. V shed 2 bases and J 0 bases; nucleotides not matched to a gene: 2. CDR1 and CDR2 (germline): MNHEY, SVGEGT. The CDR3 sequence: CASSYPTGVNTEAFF. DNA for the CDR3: TGTGCCAGCAGTTACCCGACAGGGGTGAACACTGAAGCTTTCTTT.

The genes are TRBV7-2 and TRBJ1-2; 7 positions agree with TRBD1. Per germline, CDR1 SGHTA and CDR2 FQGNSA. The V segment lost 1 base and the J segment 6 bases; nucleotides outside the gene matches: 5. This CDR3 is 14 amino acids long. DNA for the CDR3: TGTGCCAGCAGCTTAGGACAGGGACCCCATGGCTACACCTTC. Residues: CASSLGQGPHGYTF.

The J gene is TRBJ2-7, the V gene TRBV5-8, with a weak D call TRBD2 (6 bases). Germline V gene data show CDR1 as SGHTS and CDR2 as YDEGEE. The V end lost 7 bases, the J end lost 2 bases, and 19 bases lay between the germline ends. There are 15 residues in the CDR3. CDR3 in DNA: TGTGCCAGCTATGATTCGACGGGGGAGGCCTACGAGCAGTACTTC. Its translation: CASYDSTGEAYEQYF.

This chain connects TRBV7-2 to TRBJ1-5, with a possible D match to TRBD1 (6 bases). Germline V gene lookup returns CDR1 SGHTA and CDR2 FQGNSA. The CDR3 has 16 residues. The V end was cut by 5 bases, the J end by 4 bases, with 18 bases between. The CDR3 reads CASSPPGGGRNQPQHF. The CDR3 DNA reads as TGTGCCAGCAGCCCCCCTGGGGGGGGGCGAAATCAGCCCCAGCATTTT.

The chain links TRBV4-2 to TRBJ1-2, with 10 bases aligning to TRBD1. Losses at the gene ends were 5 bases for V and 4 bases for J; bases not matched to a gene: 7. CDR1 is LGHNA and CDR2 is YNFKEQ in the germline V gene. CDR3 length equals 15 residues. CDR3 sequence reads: CASSESWDRGYGYTF. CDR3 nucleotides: TGTGCCAGCAGCGAGTCTTGGGACAGGGGCTATGGCTACACCTTC.

Here the CDR3 reads CATSESGYEQYF. CDR3 DNA: TGTGCCACCAGTGAGTCAGGCTACGAGCAGTACTTC. V and J are TRBV24-1 and TRBJ2-7, with D hard to call. Trimming took off 4 bases at V and 3 bases at J, with 6 bases between the two ends. The CDR3 loop spans 12 amino acids. Looked up from germline, CDR1 is KGHDR and CDR2 is SFDVKD.

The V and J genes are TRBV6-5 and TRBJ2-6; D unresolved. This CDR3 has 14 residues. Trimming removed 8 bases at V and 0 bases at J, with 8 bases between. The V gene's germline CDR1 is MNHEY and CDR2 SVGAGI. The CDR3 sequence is CASLKSSGANVLTF. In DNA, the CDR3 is TGTGCCAGCCTTAAGAGCTCTGGGGCCAACGTCCTGACTTTC.

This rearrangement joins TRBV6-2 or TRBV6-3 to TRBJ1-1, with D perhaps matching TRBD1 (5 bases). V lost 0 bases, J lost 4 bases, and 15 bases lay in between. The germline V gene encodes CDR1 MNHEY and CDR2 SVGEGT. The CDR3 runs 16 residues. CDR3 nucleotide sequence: TGTGCCAGCAGTTACTCACCTTCCCAGGGCGGCACTGAAGCTTTCTTT. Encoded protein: CASSYSPSQGGTEAFF.

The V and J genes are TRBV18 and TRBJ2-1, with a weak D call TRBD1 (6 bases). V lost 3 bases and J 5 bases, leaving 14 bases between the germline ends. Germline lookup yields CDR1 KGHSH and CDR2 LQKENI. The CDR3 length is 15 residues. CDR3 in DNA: TGTGCCAGCTCACCGTTACAGGGATTCCACAATGAGCAGTTCTTC. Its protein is CASSPLQGFHNEQFF.

The CDR3 is CASSQVPYSNQPQHF. The CDR3 DNA reads TGCGCCAGCAGCCAGGTTCCGTATAGCAATCAGCCCCAGCATTTT. V usage is TRBV4-1 and J usage is TRBJ1-5; no firm D call. Germline-derived CDR1 and CDR2 are MGHRA and YSYEKL. The CDR3 contains 15 residues. V was shortened by 3 bases and J by 0 bases, with 9 bases between the two germline ends.

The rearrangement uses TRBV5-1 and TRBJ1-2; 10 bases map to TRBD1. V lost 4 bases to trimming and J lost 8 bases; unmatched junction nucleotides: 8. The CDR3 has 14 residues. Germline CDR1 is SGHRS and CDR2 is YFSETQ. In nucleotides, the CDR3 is TGCGCCAGCAGCCCGGGACAGGGGAACAGCGGCTACACCTTC. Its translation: CASSPGQGNSGYTF. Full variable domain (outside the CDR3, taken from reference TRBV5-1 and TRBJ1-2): KAGVTQTPRYLIKTRGQQVTLSCSPISGHRSVSWYQQTPGQGLQFLFEYFSETQRNKGNFPGRFSGRQFSNSRSEMNVSTLELGDSALYLCASSPGQGNSGYTFGSGTRLTVV.

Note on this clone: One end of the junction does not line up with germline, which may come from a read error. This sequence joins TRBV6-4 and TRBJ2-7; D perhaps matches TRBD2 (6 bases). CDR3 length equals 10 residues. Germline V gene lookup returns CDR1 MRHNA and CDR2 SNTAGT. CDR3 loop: CASSPGTWDF. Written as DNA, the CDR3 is TGTGCCAGCAGTCCCGGGACTTGGGACTTC.

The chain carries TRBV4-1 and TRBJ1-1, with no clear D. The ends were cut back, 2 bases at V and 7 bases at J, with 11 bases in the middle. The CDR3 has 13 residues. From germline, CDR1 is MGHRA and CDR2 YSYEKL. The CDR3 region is CASSQKAGVEAFF. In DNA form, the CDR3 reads TGCGCCAGCAGCCAAAAGGCCGGGGTTGAAGCTTTCTTT.

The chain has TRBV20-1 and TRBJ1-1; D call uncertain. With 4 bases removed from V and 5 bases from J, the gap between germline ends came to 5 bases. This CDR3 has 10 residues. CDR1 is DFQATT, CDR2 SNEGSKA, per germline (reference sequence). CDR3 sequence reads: CSATRTEAFF. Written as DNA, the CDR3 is TGCAGTGCTACTAGGACTGAAGCTTTCTTT.

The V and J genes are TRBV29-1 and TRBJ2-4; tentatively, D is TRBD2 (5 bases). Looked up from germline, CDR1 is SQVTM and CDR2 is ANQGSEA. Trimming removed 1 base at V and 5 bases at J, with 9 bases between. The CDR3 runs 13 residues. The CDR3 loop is CSVEVGGQNIQYF. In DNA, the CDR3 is TGCAGCGTTGAAGTTGGAGGACAAAACATTCAGTACTTC.

The CDR3: CASSYTGTDYDEQFF. CDR3 DNA sequence: TGCGCCAGCAGCTATACCGGGACAGATTACGATGAGCAGTTCTTC. The chain combines TRBV4-1 with TRBJ2-1, with TRBD1 matching over 7 bases. The germline V gene has CDR1 MGHRA and CDR2 YSYEKL. The CDR3 is 15 residues long. The junction had 12 bases not matched to a gene; V was cut back by 5 bases and J by 8 bases.

The CDR3 is CASSLVREQPQHF. The CDR3 DNA reads as TGTGCCAGCAGCTTAGTCAGGGAACAGCCCCAGCATTTT. The chain couples TRBV11-2 to TRBJ1-5, with D possibly matching TRBD1 (5 bases). The germline V and J ends were trimmed by 1 base and 7 bases, with 8 bases remaining between them. This CDR3 has 13 amino acids. Germline-derived CDR1 and CDR2 are SGHAT and FQNNGV.

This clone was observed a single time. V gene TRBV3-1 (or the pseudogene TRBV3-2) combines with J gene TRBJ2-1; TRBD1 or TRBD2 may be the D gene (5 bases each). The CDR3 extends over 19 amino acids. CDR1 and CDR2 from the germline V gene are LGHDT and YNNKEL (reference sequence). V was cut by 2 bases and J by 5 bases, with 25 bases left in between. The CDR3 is CASSQKGPLRLPGNNEQFF. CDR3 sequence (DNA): TGTGCCAGCAGCCAAAAGGGACCCTTGCGTTTACCAGGGAACAATGAGCAGTTCTTC.

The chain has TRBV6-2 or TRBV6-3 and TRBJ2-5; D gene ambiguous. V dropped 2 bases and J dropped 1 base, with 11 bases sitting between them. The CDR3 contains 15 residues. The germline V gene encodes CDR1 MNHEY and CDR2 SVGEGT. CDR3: CASSYLSRPQETQYF. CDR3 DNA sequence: TGTGCCAGCAGTTACCTATCCCGTCCCCAAGAGACCCAGTACTTC.

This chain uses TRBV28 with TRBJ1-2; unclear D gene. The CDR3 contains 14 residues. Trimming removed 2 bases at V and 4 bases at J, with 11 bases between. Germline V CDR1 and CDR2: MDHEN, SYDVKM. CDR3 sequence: CASSLGGEGYGYTF. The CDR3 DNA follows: TGTGCCAGCAGTTTAGGTGGGGAGGGCTATGGCTACACCTTC.

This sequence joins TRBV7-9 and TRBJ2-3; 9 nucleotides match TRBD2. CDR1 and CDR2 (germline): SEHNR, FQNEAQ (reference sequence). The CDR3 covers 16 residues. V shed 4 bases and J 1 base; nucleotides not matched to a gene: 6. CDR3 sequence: CASSSQTSGRTDTQYF. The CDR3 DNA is TGTGCCAGCAGCTCTCAGACTAGCGGACGCACAGATACGCAGTATTTT. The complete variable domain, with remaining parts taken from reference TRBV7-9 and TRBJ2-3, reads DTGVSQNPRHKITKRGQNVTFRCDPISEHNRLYWYRQTLGQGPEFLTYFQNEAQLEKSRLLSDRFSAERPKGSFSTLEIQRTEQGDSAMYLCASSSQTSGRTDTQYFGPGTRLTVL.